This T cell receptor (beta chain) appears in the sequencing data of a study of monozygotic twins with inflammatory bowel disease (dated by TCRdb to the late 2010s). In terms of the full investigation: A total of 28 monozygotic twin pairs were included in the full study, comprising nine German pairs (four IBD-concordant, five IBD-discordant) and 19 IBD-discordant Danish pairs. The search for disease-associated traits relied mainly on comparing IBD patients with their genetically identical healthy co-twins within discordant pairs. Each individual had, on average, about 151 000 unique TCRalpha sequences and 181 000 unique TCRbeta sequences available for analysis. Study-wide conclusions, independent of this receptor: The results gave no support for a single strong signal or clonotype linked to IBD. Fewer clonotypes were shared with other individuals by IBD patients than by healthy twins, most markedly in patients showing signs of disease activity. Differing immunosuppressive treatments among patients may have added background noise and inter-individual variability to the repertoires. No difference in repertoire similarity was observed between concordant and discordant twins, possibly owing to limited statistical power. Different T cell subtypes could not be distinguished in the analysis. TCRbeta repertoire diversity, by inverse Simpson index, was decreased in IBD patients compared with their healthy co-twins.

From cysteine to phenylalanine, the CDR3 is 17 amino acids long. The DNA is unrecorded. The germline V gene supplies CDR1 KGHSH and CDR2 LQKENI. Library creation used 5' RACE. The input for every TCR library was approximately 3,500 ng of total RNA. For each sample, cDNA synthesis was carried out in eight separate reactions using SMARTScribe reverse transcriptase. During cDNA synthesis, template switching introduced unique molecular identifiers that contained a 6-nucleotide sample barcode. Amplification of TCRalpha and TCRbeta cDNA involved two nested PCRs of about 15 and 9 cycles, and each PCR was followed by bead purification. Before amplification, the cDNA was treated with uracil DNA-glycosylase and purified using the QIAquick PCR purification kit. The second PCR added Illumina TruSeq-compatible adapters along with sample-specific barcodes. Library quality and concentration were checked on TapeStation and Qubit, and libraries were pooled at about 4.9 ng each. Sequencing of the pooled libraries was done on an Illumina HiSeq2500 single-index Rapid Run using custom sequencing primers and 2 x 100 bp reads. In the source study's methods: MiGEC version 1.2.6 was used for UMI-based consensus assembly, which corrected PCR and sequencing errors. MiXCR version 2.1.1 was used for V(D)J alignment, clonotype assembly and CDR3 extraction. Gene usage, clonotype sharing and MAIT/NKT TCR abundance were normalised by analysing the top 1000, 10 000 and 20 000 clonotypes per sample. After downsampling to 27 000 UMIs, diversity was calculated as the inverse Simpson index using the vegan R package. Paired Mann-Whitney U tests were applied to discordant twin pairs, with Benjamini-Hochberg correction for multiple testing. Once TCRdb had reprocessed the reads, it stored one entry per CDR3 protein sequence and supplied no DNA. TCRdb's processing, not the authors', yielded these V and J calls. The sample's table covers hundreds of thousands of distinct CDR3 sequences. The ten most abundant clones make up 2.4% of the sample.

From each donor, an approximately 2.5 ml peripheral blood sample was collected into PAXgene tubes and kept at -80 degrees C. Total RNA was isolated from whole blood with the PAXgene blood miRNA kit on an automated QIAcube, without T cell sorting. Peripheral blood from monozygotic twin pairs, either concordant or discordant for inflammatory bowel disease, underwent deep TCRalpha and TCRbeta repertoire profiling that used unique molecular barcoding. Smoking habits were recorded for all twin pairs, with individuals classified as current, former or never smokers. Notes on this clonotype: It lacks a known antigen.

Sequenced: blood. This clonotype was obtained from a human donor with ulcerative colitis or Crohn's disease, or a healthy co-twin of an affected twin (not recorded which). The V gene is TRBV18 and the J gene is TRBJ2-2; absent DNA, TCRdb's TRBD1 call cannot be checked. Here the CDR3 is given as CASSPTGLYRNTGELFF.